This record covers a single TCR beta chain. Its target is not known. These data belong to a study of human T cells and chemical hapten exposure. About the study: On the upper back, patch tests were applied with 0.01% DPC and read at 6 days. Study-wide findings and caveats: Once DPC sensitization occurred, TCRs above 1 in 1000 frequency showed no change. Expanded TCRs grouped into significantly more large CDR3 similarity clusters than controls produced.

The trim removed 7 bases at V and 5 bases at J, leaving 14 bases unmatched. There are 16 residues in the CDR3. CDR1 and CDR2 (germline): MDHEN, SYDVKM. Time point specified: patch test 3, about 24 weeks after DPC sensitization. Sample treatment: therapeutic diphenylcyclopropenone sensitization with weekly scalp DPC. One entry per CDR3 protein, called by TCRdb with MiXCR from the RACE reads. Of some 91,000 distinct CDR3 sequences listed, about 28% are singletons. Here the sequenced sample was whole blood, taken in connection with sensitization to the hapten diphenylcyclopropenone (DPC). This sequence was found in a man aged 35-49 years with alopecia areata. Some clones in this sample may be carry-over from other donors' samples. The rearrangement links TRBV28 to TRBJ1-3; 7 nucleotides agree with TRBD1. The CDR3 spells CASIAPRGQERNTIYF. CDR3 DNA: TGTGCCAGCATCGCCCCCCGAGGACAGGAGAGAAACACCATATATTTT.